This T cell receptor (beta chain) was captured in a study of blood T cell repertoires in COVID-19. As for the study in general: Samples came from the United States, Italy and Spain, spanning acute and convalescent COVID-19. PBMCs, B-cell-depleted T cells, or T cells provided the cDNA or gDNA that made up the material.

Authors' methods: It was from reference gene primer amplification that nucleated cell counts were estimated. TCRdb's table, derived via immunoSEQ multiplex PCR, lists solely in-frame clones and lacks some. V and J calls and clone size follow that table, whereas D and trimming were derived from the DNA. The data show about 170,000 clones, 85% seen once. A single count supports this clone. The sequenced sample was peripheral blood. The TCR was taken from a human donor with acute or convalescent COVID-19. The donor label of this sample is uncertain.

This chain's CDR3 is CASRVNRGSYNEQFF. CDR3 sequence (DNA): TGCGCCAGCCGCGTGAACAGGGGATCCTACAATGAGCAGTTCTTC. The chain links TRBV10-2 to TRBJ2-1; 7 positions match TRBD1. CDR1 is WSHSY, CDR2 SAAADI, per germline. The CDR3 spans 15 residues. The J segment lost 1 base and the V segment lost 8 bases, leaving 8 bases of the junction unmatched.